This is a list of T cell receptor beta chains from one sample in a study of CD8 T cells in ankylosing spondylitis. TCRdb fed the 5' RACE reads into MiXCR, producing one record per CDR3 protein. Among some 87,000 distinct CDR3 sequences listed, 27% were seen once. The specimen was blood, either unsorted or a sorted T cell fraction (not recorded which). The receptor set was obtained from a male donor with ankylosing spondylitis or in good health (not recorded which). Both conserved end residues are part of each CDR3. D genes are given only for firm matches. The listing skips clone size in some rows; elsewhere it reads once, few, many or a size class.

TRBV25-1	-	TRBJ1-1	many	CASSEPRRGRTEAFF	TGTGCCAGCAGTGAACCCCGCCGGGGCAGAACTGAAGCTTTCTTT
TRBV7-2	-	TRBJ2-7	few	CASSPPPPGEQYF	TGTGCCAGCAGCCCCCCACCCCCCGGCGAGCAGTACTTC
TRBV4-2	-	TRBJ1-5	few	CASSQPEKGGNQPQHF	TGTGCCAGCAGCCAACCCGAAAAGGGGGGCAATCAGCCCCAGCATTTT
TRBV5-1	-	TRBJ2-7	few	CASSLEVESEQYF	TGCGCCAGCAGCTTGGAGGTTGAGAGCGAGCAGTACTTC
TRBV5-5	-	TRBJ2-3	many	CASSPGAELTDTQYF	TGTGCCAGCAGCCCCGGAGCCGAACTCACAGATACGCAGTATTTT
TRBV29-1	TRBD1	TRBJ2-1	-	CSVQGTGGEKSSYNEQFF	TGCAGCGTTCAGGGGACAGGGGGCGAAAAAAGCTCCTACAATGAGCAGTTCTTC
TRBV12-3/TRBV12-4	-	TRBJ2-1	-	CASSFSNGPTNEQFF	TGTGCCAGCAGTTTTAGCAATGGGCCCACGAATGAGCAGTTCTTC
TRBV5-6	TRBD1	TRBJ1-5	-	CASSSRQGYSNQPQHF	TGTGCCAGCAGCTCCCGACAGGGCTATAGCAATCAGCCCCAGCATTTT
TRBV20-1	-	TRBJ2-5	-	CSAKRRAQETQYF	TGCAGTGCGAAACGCCGGGCCCAAGAGACCCAGTACTTC
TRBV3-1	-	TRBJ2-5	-	CASSQASAYKEETQYF	TGTGCCAGCAGCCAAGCCTCGGCCTACAAGGAAGAGACCCAGTACTTC
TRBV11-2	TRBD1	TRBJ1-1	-	CASSLRDRVAEAFF	TGTGCCAGCAGCTTGAGAGACAGGGTCGCTGAAGCTTTCTTT
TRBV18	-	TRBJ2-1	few	CASSSSVDAPVNREQFF	TGTGCCAGCTCATCGTCAGTGGATGCCCCCGTCAATCGTGAGCAGTTCTTC
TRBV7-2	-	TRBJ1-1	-	CASSLASGRAGNTEAFF	TGTGCCAGCAGCTTAGCGAGTGGGCGGGCTGGGAACACTGAAGCTTTCTTT
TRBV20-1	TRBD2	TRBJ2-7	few	CSVDPSGKKNEQYF	TGCAGTGTTGACCCTAGCGGGAAGAAAAACGAGCAGTACTTC
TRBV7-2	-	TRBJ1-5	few	CASSLGGYSNQPQHF	TGTGCCAGCAGCTTAGGGGGTTATAGCAATCAGCCCCAGCATTTT
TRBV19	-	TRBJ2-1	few	CASSIRTGPGEQFF	TGTGCCAGTAGTATACGAACAGGCCCCGGCGAGCAGTTCTTC
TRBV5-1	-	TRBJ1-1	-	CASSLVPGDTEAFF	TGCGCCAGCAGCTTGGTGCCGGGGGACACTGAAGCTTTCTTT
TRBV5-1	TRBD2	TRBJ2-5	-	CASSLAASGNQETQYF	TGCGCCAGCAGCTTGGCGGCTAGCGGCAACCAAGAGACCCAGTACTTC
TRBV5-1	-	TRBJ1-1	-	CASSRTKGNTEAFF	TGCGCCAGCAGCAGGACAAAGGGGAACACTGAAGCTTTCTTT
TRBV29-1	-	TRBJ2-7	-	CSVRELTPYEQYF	TGCAGCGTCCGAGAATTGACCCCCTACGAGCAGTACTTC
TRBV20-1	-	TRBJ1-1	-	CSANRESTEAFF	TGCAGTGCCAACAGGGAGTCAACTGAAGCTTTCTTT
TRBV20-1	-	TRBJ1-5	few	CSATSERTNSQHF	TGCAGTGCTACCTCGGAAAGAACGAATTCCCAGCATTTT
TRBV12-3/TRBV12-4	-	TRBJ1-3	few	CASSRRGNAGNTIYF	TGTGCCAGCAGTAGGCGGGGAAATGCTGGAAACACCATATATTTT
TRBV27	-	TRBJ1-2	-	CASSMGGIPYGYTF	TGTGCCAGCAGTATGGGGGGGATCCCCTATGGCTACACCTTC
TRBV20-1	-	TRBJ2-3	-	CSARVRGRTDTQYF	TGCAGTGCTAGAGTGCGGGGGCGCACAGATACGCAGTATTTT
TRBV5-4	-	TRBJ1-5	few	CASSSGTASNQPQHF	TGTGCCAGCAGCTCCGGGACGGCTAGCAATCAGCCCCAGCATTTT
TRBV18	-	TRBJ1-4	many	CASSTRQDATNEKLFF	TGTGCCAGCTCAACCAGACAGGACGCAACTAATGAAAAACTGTTTTTT
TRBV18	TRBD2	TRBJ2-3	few	CASSPGLAGGPKDTQYF	TGTGCCAGCTCACCGGGACTAGCGGGAGGGCCGAAAGATACGCAGTATTTT
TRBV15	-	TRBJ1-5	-	CATSRDGSNQPQHF	TGTGCCACCAGCAGAGATGGGAGCAATCAGCCCCAGCATTTT
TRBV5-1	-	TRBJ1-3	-	CASSLGPEKGNTIYF	TGCGCCAGCAGCTTAGGACCGGAGAAGGGAAACACCATATATTTT
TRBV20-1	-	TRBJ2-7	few	CSARGGEGNYEQYF	TGCAGTGCTAGGGGCGGAGAGGGGAATTACGAGCAGTACTTC